This T cell receptor beta chain derives from a study of human T cells and chemical hapten exposure. CDR1 is SGDLS and CDR2 is YYNGEE in the germline V gene. The CDR3 sequence is 15 residues long. V was cut by 0 bases and J by 2 bases, with 10 bases left in between. TCRdb re-called the RACE reads through MiXCR, storing one row per CDR3 protein. The sample has about 94,000 distinct CDR3 sequences, around 9.3% seen once. The table lists this clonotype with a few counts. As yet, its antigen is unknown. As for time point: patch test 2, 6 weeks after DPC sensitization. Noted treatment: therapeutic diphenylcyclopropenone sensitization with weekly scalp DPC. The study drew its donors from alopecia patients who were 18 to 70 years old and suitable for DPC. General observations from the study: Significantly more large CDR3 similarity clusters were formed by expanded TCRs than by controls.

V and J are TRBV9 and TRBJ2-3, with a weak D call TRBD2 (6 bases). Here the sequenced sample was whole blood, taken in connection with sensitization to the hapten diphenylcyclopropenone (DPC). This clonotype was sampled from a woman in her thirties or forties with alopecia areata. Some clones in this sample may be carry-over from other donors' samples. CDR3 coding DNA: TGTGCCAGCAGCGTAGTGGGACTTCACACAGATACGCAGTATTTT. Amino acid sequence: CASSVVGLHTDTQYF.